This TCR beta chain was sequenced in a study of blood T cell repertoires in COVID-19. Germline V gene data show CDR1 as MNHEY and CDR2 as SMNVEV (reference sequence). The CDR3 loop spans 15 amino acids. The J segment lost 6 bases and the V segment lost 3 bases, leaving 9 bases of the junction unmatched. TCRdb's table, derived via immunoSEQ multiplex PCR, lists solely in-frame clones and lacks some. The table lists approximately 130,000 clones, 85% to 90% of them singletons. This receptor was obtained from a man between 65 and 85 years old with active or convalescent COVID-19. Input material: peripheral blood. The rearrangement joins TRBV27 to TRBJ2-3; 7 nucleotides align to TRBD2. The CDR3: CASSLRWRGGDTQYF. CDR3 in DNA: TGTGCCAGCAGTTTGCGTTGGAGGGGAGGGGATACGCAGTATTTT.